This TCR beta chain was found in a study of cytomegalovirus exposure and HLA in healthy donors. Notes on the study in general: Rare TCR sequences predominated, though certain public TCRs were found in many donors.

Use of 60 Vbeta and 13 Jbeta primers characterized the PCR. In the source study's methods: The count from a later analysis was tens of millions of unique TCR beta chains, 9.5 million to 11 million of them shared. The method was immunoSEQ multiplex PCR; TCRdb's version includes in-frame clones alone and lacks a portion of them. Clone size and the V and J calls come from that table; the DNA yielded D and trimming. The table shows about 160,000 clones, with roughly 83% occurring only once. About this clone: The target antigen is unknown.

CDR3 size: 17 residues. The V and J ends lost 4 bases and 5 bases, in that order; junction bases with no gene match: 9. Germline V gene data show CDR1 as SGHDT and CDR2 as YYEEEE. This chain links TRBV5-6 with TRBJ2-2; the match to TRBD1 covers 12 bases. This receptor was identified in a human donor in good health. Material: PBMCs. CDR3 bases: TGTGCCAGCAGCACCTGGGGACAGGGGGCGAGGACCGGGGAGCTGTTTTTT. Its translation is CASSTWGQGARTGELFF.